The 27 T cell receptor beta chains below were found in one sample sequenced in a study of cytomegalovirus exposure and HLA in healthy donors. PCR was performed using 60 Vbeta and 13 Jbeta primers. TCRdb keeps only in-frame clones here, not all; method: immunoSEQ multiplex PCR. Of under 150,000 clones listed, roughly three quarters are singletons. Sequencing input: PBMCs. These receptors all come from a young man in good health and CMV-seronegative.

This chain joins TRBV5-1 and TRBJ1-1; D gene uncertain. V gave up 0 bases and J gave up 0 bases, with 21 bases separating them. The CDR3 consists of 19 residues. CDR1 is SGHRS and CDR2 is YFSETQ in the germline V gene. CDR3 DNA sequence: TGCGCCAGCAGCTTGGCGTCGGGAGGAAGTGTGGGCTTGAACACTGAAGCTTTCTTT. Residues: CASSLASGGSVGLNTEAFF.

This sequence joins TRBV4-3 and TRBJ2-2; TRBD2 matches 8 bases. Germline CDR1 reads LGHNA; CDR2 reads YSLEER. Trimming took 1 base from V and 6 from J; bases not matched to a gene: 4. The CDR3 is made up of 15 amino acids. The CDR3 DNA is TGCGCCAGCAGCCAAGCTCAGCGGGAGTCCGGGGAGCTGTTTTTT. It is translated as CASSQAQRESGELFF.

The J gene is TRBJ1-3, the V gene TRBV19; 7 bases align to TRBD1. There are 14 residues in the CDR3. In germline, CDR1 is LNHDA, CDR2 SQIVND (reference sequence). J gave up 5 bases and V 6 bases, and 7 bases lay outside the gene matches. The CDR3 DNA reads TGTGCCAGTAGCGAAATGGGACAGAGAAACACCATATATTTT. Amino acids: CASSEMGQRNTIYF. Variable domain in full (rest from reference TRBV19 and TRBJ1-3): DGGITQSPKYLFRKEGQNVTLSCEQNLNHDAMYWYRQDPGQGLRLIYYSQIVNDFQKGDIAEGYSVSREKKESFPLTVTSAQKNPTAFYLCASSEMGQRNTIYFGEGSWLTVV.

This clone was counted once. J is TRBJ1-2 and V is TRBV4-3; 7 bases agree with TRBD1. This CDR3 region has 14 residues. V lost 0 bases and J lost 8; bases outside the gene matches: 6. CDR1 LGHNA and CDR2 YSLEER come from the germline V gene. The CDR3 bases are TGCGCCAGCAGCCAAGATTGGGCAGGGGGAGGCTACACCTTC. This gives the protein CASSQDWAGGGYTF.

The chain has TRBV5-1 and TRBJ1-1, with D possibly TRBD1 on 5 matching bases. Trimming left V 0 bases short and J 11 bases short, with 14 bases between. Germline V gene lookup returns CDR1 SGHRS and CDR2 YFSETQ. The CDR3 spans 13 residues. The CDR3, as DNA: TGCGCCAGCAGCTTGGAGGAAGGGGTAGGCGCTTTCTTT. Translation: CASSLEEGVGAFF.

The chain carries TRBV18 and TRBJ2-7, with D perhaps matching TRBD1 (6 bases). The CDR3 runs to 14 residues. Germline assignment: CDR1 KGHSH and CDR2 LQKENI. Trimming cost V 2 bases and J 5 bases, with 13 bases left between them. The CDR3 is CASSPGGAGNEQYV. The CDR3 DNA reads TGTGCCAGCTCACCAGGGGGCGCAGGTAACGAGCAGTACGTC.

The CDR3 here is CASSPTTTGAAYEQYF. The CDR3 DNA is TGTGCCAGCAGTCCGACCACCACAGGGGCTGCCTACGAGCAGTACTTC. The V call is TRBV27, the J call TRBJ2-7, with TRBD1 matching over 7 bases. The CDR3 is made up of 16 amino acids. Unmatched junction bases numbered 12, after V lost 5 bases and J lost 2 bases. CDR1 is MNHEY, CDR2 SMNVEV, per germline (reference sequence).

In regard to this clone: Its ends do not fully match the called genes, so a read error is possible. The chain is built from TRBV7-2 and TRBJ2-5; TRBD1 matches 8 bases. Germline lookup yields CDR1 SGHTA and CDR2 FQGNSA. This CDR3 region has 15 residues. CDR3 sequence (DNA): TGTGCCAGCAGTTTAGACAGGGGCCTACAAGAGACCCAGTACTTC. Protein product: CASSLDRGLQETQYF.

V gene TRBV28 combines with J gene TRBJ2-1; 8 bases are shared with TRBD1. The trim removed 3 bases at V and 9 bases at J, leaving 10 bases unmatched. CDR1 MDHEN and CDR2 SYDVKM come from the germline V gene. CDR3 length: 15 residues. The CDR3 reads CASSLGRGRSCEQFF. Written as DNA, the CDR3 is TGTGCCAGCAGTTTGGGCAGGGGGCGTAGTTGTGAGCAGTTCTTC.

The chain is built from TRBV6-5 and TRBJ1-6; the D gene is possibly TRBD1 (5 bases). This CDR3 is 15 amino acids long. The germline CDR1 and CDR2 sequences are MNHEY and SVGAGI. Trimming took 2 bases from V and 5 from J, leaving 10 bases between them. The CDR3 DNA sequence: TGTGCCAGCAGTTACACGGGGGGAGATAATTCACCCCTCCACTTT. Translating it yields CASSYTGGDNSPLHF.

V and J are TRBV29-1 and TRBJ2-7; 9 bases fit TRBD1. CDR3 size: 16 residues. The germline CDR1 and CDR2 sequences are SQVTM and ANQGSEA. The trim removed 7 bases at V and 1 base at J, leaving 14 bases unmatched. The CDR3 DNA follows: TGCAGCGCCATCACGTTACAGGGGGCAGGGTCCTACGAGCAGTACTTC. Its translation is CSAITLQGAGSYEQYF.

This clone is a singleton in its sample. The V and J genes are TRBV5-8 and TRBJ2-3; D ambiguous. Per germline, CDR1 SGHTS and CDR2 YDEGEE. The CDR3 length is 15 residues. V gave up 6 bases and J gave up 3 bases, with 17 bases separating them. This CDR3 reads CASILRLAETDTQYF. The CDR3 DNA sequence: TGTGCCAGCATCCTGAGACTCGCCGAGACAGATACGCAGTATTTT.

This clone was counted a few times. The chain links TRBV5-1 to TRBJ2-7; the D gene is possibly TRBD1 (6 bases). Germline CDR1 and CDR2: SGHRS and YFSETQ. With 6 bases removed from V and 1 base from J, the gap between germline ends came to 20 bases. There are 16 residues in the CDR3. The CDR3 reads CASKQGPGARSYEQYV. The CDR3 nucleotides read TGCGCCAGCAAACAGGGTCCAGGGGCCAGGTCCTACGAGCAGTACGTC.

J is TRBJ2-1 and V is TRBV6-5; possibly TRBD1 for D (6 bases). V was clipped by 4 bases and J by 4 bases, with 17 bases between them. The CDR3 runs to 16 residues. Germline V gene lookup returns CDR1 MNHEY and CDR2 SVGAGI. CDR3 loop: CASSFRDIKLYNEQFF. The CDR3 DNA is TGTGCCAGCAGTTTCCGGGACATCAAATTGTACAATGAGCAGTTCTTC.

CDR3 sequence (DNA): TGTGCCAGCAGTGACATATTAGGACAGGGGTCGAATGAGCAGTTCTTC. This codes for CASSDILGQGSNEQFF. This chain joins TRBV6-1 and TRBJ2-1; 9 bases agree with TRBD1. The CDR3 is made up of 16 amino acids. The junction had 10 bases not matched to a gene; V was cut back by 3 bases and J by 7 bases. Germline V gene sequence: CDR1 MNHNS, CDR2 SASEGT.

CDR3 amino acids: CASSLGRGTDEQYF. CDR3 coding DNA: TGTGCCAGCAGCTTAGGCAGGGGAACAGACGAGCAGTACTTC. The chain recombines TRBV13 with TRBJ2-7, with D perhaps TRBD1 (6 bases). CDR1 is PRHDT and CDR2 is FYEKMQ in the germline V gene (reference sequence). Trimming took 0 bases from V and 5 from J, leaving 11 bases between them. This CDR3 contains 14 residues.

As for this clone: This CDR3 fails to terminate in the conserved phenylalanine or tryptophan, so it likely reflects a read error. V gene TRBV7-9 combines with J gene TRBJ1-4, with D possibly TRBD1 on 6 matching bases. CDR3 length equals 15 residues. CDR1 and CDR2 (germline): SEHNR, FQNEAQ (reference sequence). The ends were cut back, 5 bases at V and 8 bases at J, with 18 bases in the middle. CDR3 sequence reads: CASSPQGHPREKLFV. CDR3 nucleotide sequence: TGTGCCAGCAGCCCCCAGGGGCATCCCCGGGAAAAACTGTTTGTT.

The chain is built from TRBV7-8 and TRBJ1-1; maybe TRBD1 (5 bases). The length of the CDR3 is 13 residues. Trimming pared 3 bases from V and 4 bases from J, leaving 9 bases between. Germline-derived CDR1 and CDR2 are SGHVS and FQNEAQ. Here the CDR3 DNA reads TGTGCCAGCAGCTTCCCCGGGGGCACTGAAGCTTTCTTT. It encodes CASSFPGGTEAFF. The entire variable domain, with the rest obtained from reference TRBV7-8 and TRBJ1-1, is as follows: GAGVSQSPRYKVAKRGQDVALRCDPISGHVSLFWYQQALGQGPEFLTYFQNEAQLDKSGLPSDRFFAERPEGSVSTLKIQRTQQEDSAVYLCASSFPGGTEAFFGQGTRLTVV.

The chain employs TRBV7-6 and TRBJ1-2; D remains unclear. V was shortened by 0 bases and J by 6 bases, with 14 bases between the two germline ends. This CDR3 spans 15 amino acids. Germline CDR1 is SGHVS and CDR2 is FNYEAQ. CDR3 loop: CASSLAPRRSHGYTF. DNA for the CDR3: TGTGCCAGCAGCTTAGCCCCTCGTAGATCACATGGCTACACCTTC.

V and J are TRBV7-2 and TRBJ2-7; 13 nucleotides line up with TRBD2. The CDR3 covers 18 residues. V was clipped by 5 bases and J by 1 base; unmatched bases: 11. Germline V lookup: CDR1 SGHTA, CDR2 FQGNSA. The CDR3 protein is CASSRGLAGAFRSYEQYF. CDR3 coding DNA: TGTGCCAGCAGCCGTGGACTAGCGGGAGCTTTTAGATCCTACGAGCAGTACTTC.

The chain links TRBV28 to TRBJ2-2; a possible D gene is TRBD2 (5 bases). From germline, CDR1 is MDHEN and CDR2 SYDVKM. Trimming shortened V by 6 bases and J by 3 bases, and 14 bases separated the two germline ends. The CDR3 covers 15 residues. The CDR3 DNA is TGTGCCAGCAGCCCAGGACTTCGGGACACCGGGGAGCTGTTTTTT. Encoded protein: CASSPGLRDTGELFF. Looking up the rest from reference TRBV28 and TRBJ2-2 gives the full variable domain: DVKVTQSSRYLVKRTGEKVFLECVQDMDHENMFWYRQDPGLGLRLIYFSYDVKMKEKGDIPEGYSVSREKKERFSLILESASTNQTSMYLCASSPGLRDTGELFFGEGSRLTVL.

The V and J genes are TRBV27 and TRBJ2-1, with D perhaps TRBD2 (6 bases). CDR3 length: 13 amino acids. Trimming shortened V by 2 bases and J by 10 bases, and 12 bases separated the two germline ends. Per the germline V gene, CDR1 is MNHEY and CDR2 is SMNVEV (reference sequence). CDR3 in amino acids: CASSLVLAGEQFF. CDR3 in DNA: TGTGCCAGCAGTTTAGTTTTGGCGGGGGAGCAGTTCTTC.

The rearrangement joins TRBV19 to TRBJ2-7, with 7 positions matching TRBD1. V gave up 3 bases and J gave up 3 bases; unmatched junction bases: 8. The CDR3 has 15 amino acids. Germline V CDR1 and CDR2: LNHDA, SQIVND (reference sequence). CDR3 loop: CASSILTGVNYEQYF. CDR3 nucleotide sequence: TGTGCCAGTAGTATCCTAACAGGGGTAAACTACGAGCAGTACTTC.

The chain carries TRBV7-3 and TRBJ1-1, with TRBD1 as a possible D gene (5 bases). Germline lookup yields CDR1 SGHTA and CDR2 FQGTGA. CDR3 length: 15 residues. V lost 3 bases and J 4 bases, leaving 15 bases between the germline ends. CDR3: CASSFSGGFLTEAFF. The CDR3 DNA follows: TGTGCCAGCAGCTTCTCCGGGGGGTTTCTCACTGAAGCTTTCTTT.

J is TRBJ2-7 and V is TRBV9; maybe TRBD1 (6 bases). The V end lost 2 bases, the J end lost 0 bases, and 9 bases lay between the germline ends. Germline CDR1 SGDLS, CDR2 YYNGEE. This CDR3 contains 14 residues. The CDR3 region has the DNA TGTGCCAGCAGCGTGACAGGAAGCTCCTACGAGCAGTACTTC. Translation gives CASSVTGSSYEQYF.

This clone was observed a handful of times. The chain uses TRBV18 and TRBJ1-1; 8 nucleotides line up with TRBD1. The CDR3 is 15 amino acids. V shed 6 bases, J shed 3 bases, and the junction held 9 bases outside the gene matches. Germline V gene sequence: CDR1 KGHSH, CDR2 LQKENI. The CDR3 nucleotides are TGTGCCAGCTCTTCAGGACAGGGTATGTACACTGAAGCTTTCTTT. This codes for CASSSGQGMYTEAFF.

The chain combines TRBV19 with TRBJ2-2; 8 bases are a match to TRBD2. The CDR3 is made up of 17 amino acids. Germline loops: CDR1 LNHDA, CDR2 SQIVND (reference sequence). V was pared by 8 bases and J by 4 bases, with 15 bases of the junction left unmatched. The CDR3 loop is CASSLTESGSGTGELFF. In DNA, the CDR3 is TGTGCCAGTTCCCTGACAGAAAGCGGGAGTGGCACCGGGGAGCTGTTTTTT.